This is a list of T cell receptor beta chains from one sample in a study of shared clonotypes between healthy human individuals. The repertoire was sequenced with immunoSEQ multiplex PCR; TCRdb's copy has only in-frame clones and lacks some. Here the sample spans roughly 2.1 million clones, 90% to 95% being singletons. Sequencing used naive CD8+ T cells from PBMCs. These receptors originate from a young man in good health. Some clones in this sample may be carry-over from other donors' samples. Each CDR3 is given without its conserved first and last residue.

V: TRBV4-3; CDR3: ASSQAGWGFGTEAF
V: TRBV6-6; CDR3: ASSYSDLYEQY
V: TRBV27; CDR3: ASSSTGVRGFKSYEQY
V: TRBV2; CDR3: ASQRTGSTYEQY
V: TRBV28; CDR3: AARGGRIYEQY
V: TRBV15; CDR3: ATSRDIRLALLHNEQF
V: TRBV6-9; CDR3: ASNRDRGHSYEQY
V: TRBV28; CDR3: ASRKGREGRPQH
V: TRBV2; CDR3: ASSEFRRPDTQY
V: TRBV7-8; CDR3: ASSGGGANQPQH
V: TRBV13; CDR3: ASSPLGQGGGNTIY
V: TRBV15; CDR3: ATSREVTAGPRNEQF
V: TRBV27; CDR3: ASSTLPFARTDTQY
V: TRBV7-9; CDR3: ASSLGQLNTGELF
V: TRBV7-9; CDR3: ASSHRTGASETQY
V: TRBV4-1; CDR3: ASSREGRQGFIEQY
V: TRBV27; CDR3: ASSLSRGVYEQY
V: TRBV27; CDR3: ASRDYNRAPNYGYT
V: TRBV28; CDR3: ASSPPRRLLMNTEAF
V: TRBV19; CDR3: ASSARGTDTQY
V: TRBV19; CDR3: ASSGRADTGELF
V: TRBV5-4; CDR3: ASRGTRPEQY
V: TRBV6-1; CDR3: ASYRGWGSNQPQH
V: TRBV27; CDR3: ASSPVGITNQPQH
V: TRBV7-7; CDR3: ASTTSIRETQY
V: TRBV10-3; CDR3: AISESGTSGYSGELF
V: TRBV7-9; CDR3: ASSLVPGLRNNEQF
V: TRBV6-1; CDR3: ASGRTSGIREQY
V: TRBV2; CDR3: ASYETGAEAF
V: TRBV29-1; CDR3: STIDGSTGELF
V: TRBV27; CDR3: ASRKTAGGTYNEQF
V: TRBV7-9; CDR3: ASSFGQGLGYGYT
V: TRBV9; CDR3: ASSATSGGREQY
V: TRBV9; CDR3: ASSAIPASGELF
V: TRBV4-2; CDR3: ANSQSGSEQGLNQPQH
V: TRBV5-1; CDR3: ASSTTEAYGYT
V: TRBV6-6; CDR3: ASSTGLYGYT